This entry lists 10 T cell receptor beta chains sequenced from one sample in a study of blood T cell repertoires in COVID-19. The table came from immunoSEQ multiplex PCR; TCRdb's copy has only in-frame clones and leaves some out. The sample has approximately 300,000 clones; 89% are singletons. The sample consisted of peripheral blood. These receptors all come from a woman in her twenties or thirties with COVID-19, enrolled during active disease.

This clone came up once. The V and J genes are TRBV18 and TRBJ2-7; 8 bases map to TRBD1. Germline values: CDR1 KGHSH, CDR2 LQKENI. V trimming: 3 bases; J trimming: 2 bases; junction bases outside the gene matches: 6. The CDR3 runs to 15 residues. CDR3 sequence (DNA): TGTGCCAGCTCACCGACAGGGGTAAGGACCTACGAGCAGTACTTC. Residues: CASSPTGVRTYEQYF.

The J gene is TRBJ1-1, the V gene TRBV5-6, with 8 bases that match TRBD1. Germline assignment: CDR1 SGHDT and CDR2 YYEEEE. V shed 1 base, J shed 2 bases, and the junction held 4 bases outside the gene matches. The CDR3 has 15 amino acids. CDR3 sequence: CASSLWDRLNTEAFF. CDR3 nucleotides: TGTGCCAGCAGCTTGTGGGACAGGTTAAACACTGAAGCTTTCTTT.

The chain carries TRBV5-4 and TRBJ2-7; 9 bases match TRBD2. The CDR3 is made up of 15 amino acids. The junction had 7 bases not matched to a gene; V was cut back by 2 bases and J by 4 bases. Germline V lookup: CDR1 SGHNT, CDR2 YYREEE (reference sequence). The CDR3 coding sequence is TGTGCCAGCAGCTTCGCGGGGGGGCGTAGATACGAGCAGTACTTC. This encodes CASSFAGGRRYEQYF.

The genes are TRBV11-3 and TRBJ2-5; no definite D call. Trimming pared 6 bases from V and 2 bases from J, leaving 10 bases between. Germline CDR1 SGHNT, CDR2 YENEEA. The CDR3 runs 13 residues. The CDR3 nucleotides read TGTGCCAGCAGGGCCGGGTCGCAAGAGACCCAGTACTTC. This codes for CASRAGSQETQYF.

V gene TRBV6-4 combines with J gene TRBJ2-2; possible D gene TRBD1, 6 bases. The V gene's germline CDR1 is MRHNA and CDR2 SNTAGT. Trimming removed 8 bases from V and 7 bases from J, with 17 bases in between. The CDR3 totals 14 residues. The DNA for the CDR3 is TGTGCCAGCCGGCCGGATCAGGGGTTCGGGGAGCTGTTTTTT. Its translation: CASRPDQGFGELFF.

The chain recombines TRBV7-9 with TRBJ1-2; 8 bases fit TRBD1. The CDR3 is 15 amino acids. Germline V gene data show CDR1 as SEHNR and CDR2 as FQNEAQ (reference sequence). The junction had 3 bases not matched to a gene; V was cut back by 3 bases and J by 0 bases. CDR3 bases: TGTGCCAGCAGCTTTGACAGGGGCGCTAACTATGGCTACACCTTC. Translating gives CASSFDRGANYGYTF.

This clone was found once. This rearrangement joins TRBV6-5 to TRBJ1-2; tentatively, D is TRBD1 (5 bases). Germline V CDR1 and CDR2: MNHEY, SVGAGI. The CDR3 length is 13 residues. V dropped 6 bases and J dropped 5 bases, with 13 bases sitting between them. DNA of the CDR3: TGTGCCAGCAGCACAGGACGCTTTTATGGCTACACCTTC. It translates to CASSTGRFYGYTF.

The chain is built from TRBV10-3 and TRBJ1-6; the match to TRBD1 covers 8 bases. Trimming took 2 bases from V and 7 from J; bases not matched to a gene: 7. Germline CDR1 is ENHRY and CDR2 is SYGVKD. The CDR3 runs to 16 residues. The CDR3 spells CAISERGQGPNSPLHF. The DNA of the CDR3 is TGTGCCATCAGTGAGAGAGGACAGGGCCCCAATTCACCCCTCCACTTT.

The chain recombines TRBV28 with TRBJ1-3; D is perhaps TRBD1 (5 bases). Trimming pared 6 bases from V and 4 bases from J, leaving 25 bases between. Germline-derived CDR1 and CDR2 are MDHEN and SYDVKM. The CDR3 spans 18 residues. CDR3 nucleotides: TGTGCCAGCAGCCTAACACCCCTGCGGGGGTCTGGAGGAAACACCATATATTTT. Translated: CASSLTPLRGSGGNTIYF.

The J gene is TRBJ1-4, the V gene TRBV4-2; 11 bases are shared with TRBD1. Germline lookup yields CDR1 LGHNA and CDR2 YNFKEQ. The junction had 2 bases not matched to a gene; V was cut back by 3 bases and J by 5 bases. CDR3 length equals 15 residues. CDR3 sequence (DNA): TGTGCCAGCAGCCAGGGACAGGGGGAAAATGAAAAACTGTTTTTT. This gives the protein CASSQGQGENEKLFF.